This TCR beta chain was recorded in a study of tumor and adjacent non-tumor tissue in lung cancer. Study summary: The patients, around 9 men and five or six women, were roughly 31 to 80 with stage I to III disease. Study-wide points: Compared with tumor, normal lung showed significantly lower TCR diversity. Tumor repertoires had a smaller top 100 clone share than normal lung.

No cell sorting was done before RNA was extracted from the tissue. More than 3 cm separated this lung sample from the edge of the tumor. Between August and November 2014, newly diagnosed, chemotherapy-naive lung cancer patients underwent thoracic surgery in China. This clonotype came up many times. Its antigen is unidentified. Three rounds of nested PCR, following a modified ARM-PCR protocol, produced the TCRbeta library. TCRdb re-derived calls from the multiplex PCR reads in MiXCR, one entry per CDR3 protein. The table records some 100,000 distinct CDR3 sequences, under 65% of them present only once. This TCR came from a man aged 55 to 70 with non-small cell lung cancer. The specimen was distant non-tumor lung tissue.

CDR3 bases: TGTGCCAGCAGCCTCGGGACAAATCCTAACTATGGCTACACCTTC. It is translated as CASSLGTNPNYGYTF. The chain recombines TRBV6-1 with TRBJ1-2, with D perhaps matching TRBD1 (6 bases). The CDR3 is made up of 15 amino acids. Germline V gene data show CDR1 as MNHNS and CDR2 as SASEGT. Trimming stripped 6 bases from V and 0 bases from J, with 14 bases between.